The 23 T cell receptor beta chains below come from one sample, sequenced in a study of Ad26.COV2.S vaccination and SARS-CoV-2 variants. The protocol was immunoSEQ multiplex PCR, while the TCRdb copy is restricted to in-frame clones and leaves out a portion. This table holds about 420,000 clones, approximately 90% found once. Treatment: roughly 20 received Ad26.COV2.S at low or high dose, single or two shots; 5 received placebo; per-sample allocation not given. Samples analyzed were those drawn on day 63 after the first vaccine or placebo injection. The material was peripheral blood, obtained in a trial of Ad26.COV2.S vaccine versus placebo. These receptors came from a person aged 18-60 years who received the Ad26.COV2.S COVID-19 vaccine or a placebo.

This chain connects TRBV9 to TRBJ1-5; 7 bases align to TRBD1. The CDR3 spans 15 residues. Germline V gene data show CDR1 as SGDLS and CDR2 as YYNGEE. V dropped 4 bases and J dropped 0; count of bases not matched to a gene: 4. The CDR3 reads CASSQGTDSNQPQHF. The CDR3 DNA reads TGTGCCAGCAGCCAAGGGACAGATAGCAATCAGCCCCAGCATTTT.

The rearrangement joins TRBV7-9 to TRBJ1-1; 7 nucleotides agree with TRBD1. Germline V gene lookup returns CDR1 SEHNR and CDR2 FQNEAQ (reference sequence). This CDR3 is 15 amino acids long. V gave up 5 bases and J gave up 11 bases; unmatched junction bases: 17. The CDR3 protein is CASSKATGRTSQAFF. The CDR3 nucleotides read TGTGCCAGCAGCAAAGCGACAGGGAGGACCTCTCAGGCTTTCTTT. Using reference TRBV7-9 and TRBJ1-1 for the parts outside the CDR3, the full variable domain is DTGVSQNPRHKITKRGQNVTFRCDPISEHNRLYWYRQTLGQGPEFLTYFQNEAQLEKSRLLSDRFSAERPKGSFSTLEIQRTEQGDSAMYLCASSKATGRTSQAFFGQGTRLTVV.

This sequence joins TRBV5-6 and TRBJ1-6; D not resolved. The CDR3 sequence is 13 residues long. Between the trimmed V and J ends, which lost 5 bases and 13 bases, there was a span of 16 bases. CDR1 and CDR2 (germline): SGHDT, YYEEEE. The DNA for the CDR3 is TGTGCCAGCAGTTGGCCTATTTTGGGGCCCCTCCACTTT. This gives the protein CASSWPILGPLHF.

CDR3 region: CASSYLGDSGANVLTF. CDR3 DNA: TGTGCCAGCAGTTACTTGGGAGACTCTGGGGCCAACGTCCTGACTTTC. V is TRBV6-2 or TRBV6-3 and J is TRBJ2-6, with D maybe TRBD2 (5 bases). Germline CDR1 and CDR2: MNHEY and SVGEGT. This CDR3 comprises 16 residues. Trimming shortened V by 1 base and J by 0 bases, and 7 bases separated the two germline ends.

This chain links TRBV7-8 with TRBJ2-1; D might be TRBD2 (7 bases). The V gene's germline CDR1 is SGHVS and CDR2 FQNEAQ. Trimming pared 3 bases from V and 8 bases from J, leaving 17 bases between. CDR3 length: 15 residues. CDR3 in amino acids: CASSFRTGGQDEQFF. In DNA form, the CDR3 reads TGTGCCAGCAGCTTTCGGACGGGGGGCCAGGATGAGCAGTTCTTC.

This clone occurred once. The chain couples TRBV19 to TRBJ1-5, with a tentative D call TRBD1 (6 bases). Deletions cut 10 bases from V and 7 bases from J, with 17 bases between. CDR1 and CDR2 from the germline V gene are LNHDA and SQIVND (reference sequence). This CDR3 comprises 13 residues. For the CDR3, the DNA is TGTGCCACCCGTCCAGGGGTTCAGCAGCCCCAGCATTTT. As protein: CATRPGVQQPQHF.

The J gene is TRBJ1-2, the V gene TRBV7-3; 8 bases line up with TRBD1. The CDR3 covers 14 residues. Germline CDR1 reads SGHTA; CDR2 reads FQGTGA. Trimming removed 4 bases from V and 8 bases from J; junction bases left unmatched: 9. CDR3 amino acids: CASSYSGGARGYTF. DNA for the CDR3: TGTGCCAGCAGCTACTCAGGGGGCGCGAGGGGCTACACCTTC.

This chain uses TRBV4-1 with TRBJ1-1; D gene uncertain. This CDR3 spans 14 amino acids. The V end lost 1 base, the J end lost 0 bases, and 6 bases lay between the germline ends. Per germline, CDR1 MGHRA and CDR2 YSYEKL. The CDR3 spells CASSQAHLNTEAFF. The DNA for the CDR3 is TGCGCCAGCAGCCAAGCGCATCTGAACACTGAAGCTTTCTTT.

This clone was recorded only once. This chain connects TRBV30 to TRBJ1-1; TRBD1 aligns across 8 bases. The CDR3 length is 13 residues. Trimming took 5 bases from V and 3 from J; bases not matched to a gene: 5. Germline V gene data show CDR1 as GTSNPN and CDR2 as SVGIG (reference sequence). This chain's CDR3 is CAWGQGSDTEAFF. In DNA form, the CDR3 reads TGTGCCTGGGGACAGGGCTCGGACACTGAAGCTTTCTTT.

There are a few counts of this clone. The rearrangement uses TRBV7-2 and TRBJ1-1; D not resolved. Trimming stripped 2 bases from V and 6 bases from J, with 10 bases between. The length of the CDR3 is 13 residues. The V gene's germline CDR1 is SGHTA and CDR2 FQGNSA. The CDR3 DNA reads TGTGCCAGCAGCTTATATCTTGACGCTGAAGCTTTCTTT. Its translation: CASSLYLDAEAFF.

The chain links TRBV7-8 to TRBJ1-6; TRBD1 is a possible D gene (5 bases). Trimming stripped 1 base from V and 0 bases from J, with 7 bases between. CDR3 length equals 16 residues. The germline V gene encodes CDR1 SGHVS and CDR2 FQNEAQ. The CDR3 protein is CASSLGQSSYNSPLHF. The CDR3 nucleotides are TGTGCCAGCAGCTTAGGACAGAGCTCCTATAATTCACCCCTCCACTTT.

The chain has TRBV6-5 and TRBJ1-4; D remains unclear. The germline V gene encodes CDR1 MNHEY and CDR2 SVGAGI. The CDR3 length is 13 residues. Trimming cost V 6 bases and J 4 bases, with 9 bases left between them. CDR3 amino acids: CASRRGSNEKLFF. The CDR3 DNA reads TGTGCCAGCAGGAGAGGGAGTAATGAAAAACTGTTTTTT.

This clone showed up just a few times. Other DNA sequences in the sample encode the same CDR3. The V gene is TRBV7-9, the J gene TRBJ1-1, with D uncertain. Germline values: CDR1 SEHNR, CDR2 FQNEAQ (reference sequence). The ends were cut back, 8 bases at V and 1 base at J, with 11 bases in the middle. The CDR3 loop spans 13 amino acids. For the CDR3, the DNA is TGTGCCAGCTCTCTCTCATCGAACACTGAAGCTTTCTTT. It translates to CASSLSSNTEAFF. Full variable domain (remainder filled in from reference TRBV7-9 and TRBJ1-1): DTGVSQNPRHKITKRGQNVTFRCDPISEHNRLYWYRQTLGQGPEFLTYFQNEAQLEKSRLLSDRFSAERPKGSFSTLEIQRTEQGDSAMYLCASSLSSNTEAFFGQGTRLTVV.

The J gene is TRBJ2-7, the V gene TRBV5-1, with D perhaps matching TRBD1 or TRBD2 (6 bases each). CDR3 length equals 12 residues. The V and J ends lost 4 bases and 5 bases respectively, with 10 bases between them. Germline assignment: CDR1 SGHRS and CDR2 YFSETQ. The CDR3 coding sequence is TGCGCCAGCAGCGGGGGCGGGGACGAGCAGTACTTC. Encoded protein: CASSGGGDEQYF.

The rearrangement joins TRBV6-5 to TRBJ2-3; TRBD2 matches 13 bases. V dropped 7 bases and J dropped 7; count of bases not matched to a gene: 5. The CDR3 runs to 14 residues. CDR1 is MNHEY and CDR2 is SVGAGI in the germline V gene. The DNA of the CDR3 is TGTGCCAGCAAGGTAGGGACTAGCGGGAATACGCAGTATTTT. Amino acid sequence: CASKVGTSGNTQYF.

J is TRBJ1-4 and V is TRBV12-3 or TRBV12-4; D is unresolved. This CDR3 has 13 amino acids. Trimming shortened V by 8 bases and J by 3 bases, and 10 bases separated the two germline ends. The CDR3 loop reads CASSRYSNEKLFF. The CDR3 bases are TGTGCCAGCTCTCGTTACTCTAATGAAAAACTGTTTTTT.

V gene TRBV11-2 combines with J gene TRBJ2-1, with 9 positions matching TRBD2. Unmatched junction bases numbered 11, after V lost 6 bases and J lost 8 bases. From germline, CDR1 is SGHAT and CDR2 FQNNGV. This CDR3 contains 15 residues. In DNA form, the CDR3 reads TGTGCCAGCAGGGGAGCGGGGGGCCCTGTGCATGAGCAGTTCTTC. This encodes CASRGAGGPVHEQFF.

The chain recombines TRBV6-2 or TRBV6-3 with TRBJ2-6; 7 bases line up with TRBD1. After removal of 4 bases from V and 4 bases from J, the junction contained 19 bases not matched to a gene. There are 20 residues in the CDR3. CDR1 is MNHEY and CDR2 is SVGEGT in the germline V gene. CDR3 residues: CASSFRGRGRPPEGANVLTF. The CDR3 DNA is TGTGCCAGCAGTTTTAGGGGAAGGGGGCGACCACCGGAAGGGGCCAACGTCCTGACTTTC.

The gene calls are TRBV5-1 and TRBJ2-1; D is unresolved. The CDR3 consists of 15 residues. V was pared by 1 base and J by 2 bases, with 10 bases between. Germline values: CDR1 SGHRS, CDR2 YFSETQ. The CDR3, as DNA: TGCGCCAGCAGCTTGCTAGGCGGAGCCTACAATGAGCAGTTCTTC. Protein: CASSLLGGAYNEQFF.

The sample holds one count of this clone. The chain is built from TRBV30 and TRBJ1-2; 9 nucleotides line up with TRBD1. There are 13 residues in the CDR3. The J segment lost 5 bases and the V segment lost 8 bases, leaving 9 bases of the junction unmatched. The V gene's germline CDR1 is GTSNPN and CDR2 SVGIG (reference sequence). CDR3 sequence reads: CAGGGQGKYGYTF. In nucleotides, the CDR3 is TGTGCCGGGGGGGGACAGGGCAAATATGGCTACACCTTC.

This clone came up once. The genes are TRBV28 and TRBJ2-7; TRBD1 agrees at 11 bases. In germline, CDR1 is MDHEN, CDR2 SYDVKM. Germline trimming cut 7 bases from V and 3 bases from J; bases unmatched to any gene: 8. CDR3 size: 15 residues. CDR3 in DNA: TGTGCCAGCATCCCCCTGGGACAGGGGGTCTACGAGCAGTACTTC. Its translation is CASIPLGQGVYEQYF.

The DNA of the CDR3 is TGTGCCAGCAGTTACACCCTCGCTCACTCTGGAAACACCATATATTTT. Translation: CASSYTLAHSGNTIYF. The chain carries TRBV6-5 and TRBJ1-3; D remains unclear. The CDR3 is 16 residues long. Looked up from germline, CDR1 is MNHEY and CDR2 is SVGAGI. V lost 2 bases to trimming and J lost 0 bases, with 11 bases between them.

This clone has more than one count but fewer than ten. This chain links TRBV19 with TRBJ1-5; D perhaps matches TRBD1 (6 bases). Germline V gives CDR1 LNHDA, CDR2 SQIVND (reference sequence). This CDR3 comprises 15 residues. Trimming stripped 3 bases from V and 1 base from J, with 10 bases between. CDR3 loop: CASSISGVSNQPQHF. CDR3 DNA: TGTGCCAGTAGTATTTCAGGGGTCAGCAATCAGCCCCAGCATTTT. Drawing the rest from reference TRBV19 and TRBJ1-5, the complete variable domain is DGGITQSPKYLFRKEGQNVTLSCEQNLNHDAMYWYRQDPGQGLRLIYYSQIVNDFQKGDIAEGYSVSREKKESFPLTVTSAQKNPTAFYLCASSISGVSNQPQHFGDGTRLSIL.